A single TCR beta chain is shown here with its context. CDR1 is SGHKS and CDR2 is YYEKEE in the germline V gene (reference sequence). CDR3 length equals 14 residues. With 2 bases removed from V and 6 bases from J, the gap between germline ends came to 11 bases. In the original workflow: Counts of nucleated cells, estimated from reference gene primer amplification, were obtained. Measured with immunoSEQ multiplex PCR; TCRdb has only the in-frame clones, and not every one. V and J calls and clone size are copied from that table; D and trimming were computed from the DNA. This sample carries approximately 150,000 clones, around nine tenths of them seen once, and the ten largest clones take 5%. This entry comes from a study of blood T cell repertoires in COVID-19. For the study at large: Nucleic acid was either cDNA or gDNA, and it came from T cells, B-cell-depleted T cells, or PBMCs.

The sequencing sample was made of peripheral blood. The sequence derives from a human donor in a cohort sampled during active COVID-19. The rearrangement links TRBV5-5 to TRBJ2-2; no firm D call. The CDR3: CASSFPRKPGELFF. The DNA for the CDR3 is TGTGCCAGCAGCTTTCCCAGGAAGCCCGGGGAGCTGTTTTTT.